These 21 T cell receptor beta chains came from one sample sequenced in a study of blood T cell repertoires in COVID-19. Sequenced by immunoSEQ multiplex PCR; TCRdb stores in-frame clones only, minus some. The table shows 120,000 or so clones, with 69% occurring only once. Sequencing input: peripheral blood. The receptors stem from a woman aged 70 to 79 with acute or convalescent COVID-19.

This chain uses TRBV6-2 or TRBV6-3 with TRBJ2-7; D unclear. CDR1 and CDR2 from the germline V gene are MNHEY and SVGEGT. V lost 4 bases and J lost 4, with 8 bases in between. The CDR3 is made up of 12 amino acids. CDR3 bases: TGTGCCAGCAGTTTAGTCCCTTACGAGCAGTACTTC. This translates into CASSLVPYEQYF.

V and J are TRBV28 and TRBJ2-5; D is perhaps TRBD2 (5 bases). CDR1 MDHEN and CDR2 SYDVKM come from the germline V gene. The ends were cut back, 6 bases at V and 5 bases at J, with 28 bases in the middle. The CDR3 sequence is 18 residues long. The CDR3 sequence: CASSPLVPKGVFLETQYF. Here the CDR3 DNA reads TGTGCCAGCAGCCCCCTCGTCCCTAAGGGAGTCTTCCTGGAGACCCAGTACTTC.

The rearrangement joins TRBV27 to TRBJ2-7, with D perhaps TRBD2 (5 bases). Per the germline V gene, CDR1 is MNHEY and CDR2 is SMNVEV (reference sequence). Between the trimmed V and J ends, which lost 4 bases and 0 bases, there was a span of 13 bases. The CDR3 has 15 amino acids. CDR3 amino acids: CASSYTSGSSYEQYF. The CDR3 coding sequence is TGTGCCAGCAGTTATACAAGCGGAAGCTCCTACGAGCAGTACTTC.

The V gene is TRBV5-1, the J gene TRBJ2-1; 7 bases line up with TRBD2. The CDR3 is made up of 11 amino acids. CDR1 is SGHRS, CDR2 YFSETQ, per germline. The ends lost 8 bases at V and 12 bases at J; junction bases unmatched: 8. CDR3 DNA: TGCGCCAGTAATACAGCGGGATCGCAGTTCTTC. This sequence encodes CASNTAGSQFF. Full variable domain (outside the CDR3, taken from reference TRBV5-1 and TRBJ2-1): KAGVTQTPRYLIKTRGQQVTLSCSPISGHRSVSWYQQTPGQGLQFLFEYFSETQRNKGNFPGRFSGRQFSNSRSEMNVSTLELGDSALYLCASNTAGSQFFGPGTRLTVL.

The J gene is TRBJ2-1, the V gene TRBV7-2, with TRBD1 matching 7 bases. Germline-derived CDR1 and CDR2 are SGHTA and FQGNSA. Trimming removed 1 base from V and 2 bases from J; junction bases left unmatched: 2. This CDR3 spans 15 amino acids. The CDR3 protein is CASSLVGQAYNEQFF. The CDR3 DNA reads as TGTGCCAGCAGCTTAGTCGGACAGGCCTACAATGAGCAGTTCTTC.

The V call is TRBV5-6, the J call TRBJ2-1; D is perhaps TRBD2 (6 bases). In germline, CDR1 is SGHDT, CDR2 YYEEEE. The CDR3 is made up of 14 amino acids. V lost 0 bases and J lost 5, with 9 bases in between. The CDR3 DNA follows: TGTGCCAGCAGCTTGGTAGGGACTGACAATGAGCAGTTCTTC. Its protein is CASSLVGTDNEQFF.

The V call is TRBV6-6, the J call TRBJ1-2; D possibly corresponds to TRBD1 (6 bases). This CDR3 is built from 15 residues. V was cut by 8 bases and J by 4 bases, with 20 bases left in between. Germline V gives CDR1 MNHNY, CDR2 SVGAGI (reference sequence). The CDR3 loop reads CASSEFSTGIYGYTF. The CDR3 DNA reads as TGTGCCAGCTCCGAATTTTCCACAGGGATCTATGGCTACACCTTC.

This chain uses TRBV10-2 with TRBJ2-5, with D possibly matching TRBD1 (7 bases). The CDR3 is 14 residues long. Between the trimmed V and J ends, which lost 2 bases and 6 bases, there was a span of 13 bases. CDR1 is WSHSY, CDR2 SAAADI, per germline. CDR3 loop: CASSEGGGWKTQYF. CDR3 nucleotides: TGCGCCAGCAGTGAGGGAGGGGGCTGGAAGACCCAGTACTTC.

This sequence joins TRBV19 and TRBJ1-1; D unresolved. The CDR3 sequence is 13 residues long. Germline V lookup: CDR1 LNHDA, CDR2 SQIVND (reference sequence). V shed 5 bases and J shed 3 bases, with 10 bases lying between them. CDR3 region: CASSLVSDTEAFF. The CDR3 DNA is TGTGCCAGTAGTCTTGTTTCGGACACTGAAGCTTTCTTT.

This clone was seen repeatedly, ten times or more. V usage is TRBV4-1 and J usage is TRBJ2-7; 7 bases match TRBD2. This CDR3 contains 14 residues. V trimming: 5 bases; J trimming: 4 bases; junction bases outside the gene matches: 8. In germline, CDR1 is MGHRA, CDR2 YSYEKL. CDR3 DNA sequence: TGCGCCAGCAGCTCCGGACTAGGACTTTACGAGCAGTACTTC. Protein: CASSSGLGLYEQYF.

This clone has just a few counts. The chain combines TRBV7-9 with TRBJ2-2; D not resolved. The CDR3 consists of 16 residues. Germline V gene sequence: CDR1 SEHNR, CDR2 FQNEAQ (reference sequence). The V end was cut by 3 bases, the J end by 2 bases, with 13 bases between. The CDR3 DNA is TGTGCCAGCAGCTTTTTTCGCGGAATAAACACCGGGGAGCTGTTTTTT. Translation: CASSFFRGINTGELFF. The full variable domain, completed using reference TRBV7-9 and TRBJ2-2, is DTGVSQNPRHKITKRGQNVTFRCDPISEHNRLYWYRQTLGQGPEFLTYFQNEAQLEKSRLLSDRFSAERPKGSFSTLEIQRTEQGDSAMYLCASSFFRGINTGELFFGEGSRLTVL.

The chain is built from TRBV18 and TRBJ2-2, with D hard to call. The CDR3 is made up of 14 amino acids. Germline V gene sequence: CDR1 KGHSH, CDR2 LQKENI. Trimming took 3 bases from V and 4 from J, leaving 9 bases between them. The CDR3 is CASSPRGSTGELFF. In DNA, the CDR3 is TGTGCCAGCTCACCGCGCGGCAGCACCGGGGAGCTGTTTTTT. Filled out from reference TRBV18 and TRBJ2-2, the complete variable domain reads NAGVMQNPRHLVRRRGQEARLRCSPMKGHSHVYWYRQLPEEGLKFMVYLQKENIIDESGMPKERFSAEFPKEGPSILRIQQVVRGDSAAYFCASSPRGSTGELFFGEGSRLTVL.

The chain carries TRBV5-4 and TRBJ2-3, with 11 bases fitting TRBD2. The CDR3 extends over 15 amino acids. V was pared by 8 bases and J by 1 base, with 6 bases of the junction left unmatched. The V gene's germline CDR1 is SGHNT and CDR2 YYREEE (reference sequence). In DNA, the CDR3 is TGTGCCAGTCGCGCGACTAGCGGGGGCACAGATACGCAGTATTTT. Amino acid sequence: CASRATSGGTDTQYF.

The chain combines TRBV10-3 with TRBJ2-7; D unresolved. Germline V gene lookup returns CDR1 ENHRY and CDR2 SYGVKD. This CDR3 has 12 residues. V shed 3 bases and J shed 1 base, with 4 bases lying between them. The CDR3 reads CAISDTSYEQYF. The DNA of the CDR3 is TGTGCCATCAGTGACACTTCCTACGAGCAGTACTTC.

This chain joins TRBV12-5 and TRBJ2-7; 8 bases map to TRBD1. The germline V gene encodes CDR1 LGHNT and CDR2 FRNRAP. The CDR3 totals 14 residues. Unmatched junction bases numbered 5, after V lost 1 base and J lost 6 bases. CDR3 sequence reads: CASGLAMDRAEQYF. The DNA of the CDR3 is TGTGCTAGTGGTTTGGCAATGGACAGGGCCGAGCAGTACTTC.

The gene calls are TRBV24-1 and TRBJ2-4, with D possibly being TRBD2 (5 bases). With 6 bases removed from V and 5 bases from J, the gap between germline ends came to 10 bases. The CDR3 loop spans 13 amino acids. Germline CDR1 and CDR2: KGHDR and SFDVKD. DNA for the CDR3: TGTGCCACCAGTTTGGCGGGCGAAAACATTCAGTACTTC. This encodes CATSLAGENIQYF.

V gene TRBV19 combines with J gene TRBJ1-2; 7 nucleotides align to TRBD1. The V segment lost 3 bases and the J segment 4 bases; nucleotides outside the gene matches: 8. The CDR3 runs to 15 residues. The germline V gene has CDR1 LNHDA and CDR2 SQIVND (reference sequence). CDR3 in DNA: TGTGCCAGTAGTATCTCCCCGGGACAGTCCTATGGCTACACCTTC. Protein product: CASSISPGQSYGYTF.

The rearrangement uses TRBV2 and TRBJ1-6; possibly TRBD1 for D (6 bases). The CDR3 loop spans 14 amino acids. Germline V CDR1 and CDR2: SNHLY, FYNNEI. V lost 2 bases and J 8 bases, leaving 10 bases between the germline ends. The CDR3: CASSERTAHSPLHF. CDR3 coding DNA: TGTGCCAGCAGTGAAAGGACAGCACATTCACCCCTCCACTTT.

This chain links TRBV6-5 with TRBJ1-4, with D uncertain. The CDR3 totals 15 residues. Trimming cost V 7 bases and J 5 bases, with 17 bases left between them. Looked up from germline, CDR1 is MNHEY and CDR2 is SVGAGI. CDR3 coding DNA: TGTGCCAGCACCCCTCATAACGCAGCGAATGAAAAACTGTTTTTT. It encodes CASTPHNAANEKLFF.

The V gene is TRBV5-8, the J gene TRBJ1-2, with 9 bases lining up with TRBD1. CDR1 is SGHTS, CDR2 YDEGEE, per germline. There are 14 residues in the CDR3. V lost 3 bases and J lost 2; bases outside the gene matches: 2. The chain's CDR3 is CASSSGTGNYGYTF. The CDR3 DNA follows: TGTGCCAGCAGCTCCGGGACAGGGAACTATGGCTACACCTTC.

The chain couples TRBV4-3 to TRBJ2-3; 7 bases fit TRBD2. This CDR3 is built from 17 residues. Trimming cost V 0 bases and J 1 base; bases outside gene matches: 7. Germline V CDR1 and CDR2: LGHNA, YSLEER. CDR3 DNA sequence: TGCGCCAGCAGCCAAGATCCGCCCAGCGGGGGCACAGATACGCAGTATTTT. It codes for CASSQDPPSGGTDTQYF.